The 23 T cell receptor beta chains in this list originate from one sample, sequenced in a study of T-cell reconstitution after alpha-beta-depleted transplantation in children. Preparing the TCRbeta library involved the use of unique molecular identifiers. TCRdb re-analysed the PCR reads in MiXCR, keeping a single row per CDR3 protein. The profile shows about 110,000 distinct CDR3 sequences, roughly 24% of them singletons. This specimen consisted of PBMCs, mostly from graft donor cells, obtained 180 days after TCRalphabeta/CD19-depleted stem cell transplant. These receptors all stem from a male patient between 2 and 10 years old who had a stem cell transplant for chronic granulomatous disease, so the T cells may come from the graft donor.

This sequence joins TRBV4-3 and TRBJ2-7; possible D gene TRBD2, 6 bases. This CDR3 has 15 amino acids. V was clipped by 5 bases and J by 4 bases, with 18 bases between them. Germline lookup yields CDR1 LGHNA and CDR2 YSLEER. The DNA of the CDR3 is TGCGCCAGCAGCTCCAATATAGGGACTGGTTACGAGCAGTACTTC. Translated, it gives CASSSNIGTGYEQYF.

The sample holds a few counts of this clonotype. This sequence joins TRBV12-3 or TRBV12-4 and TRBJ2-2; no definite D call. Trimming took off 10 bases at V and 1 base at J, with 19 bases between the two ends. CDR3 length equals 16 residues. CDR3 sequence reads: CAITPYAALNTGELFF. DNA for the CDR3: TGTGCCATTACCCCTTATGCCGCTTTGAACACCGGGGAGCTGTTTTTT.

This clonotype was observed a handful of times. This chain connects TRBV12-3 or TRBV12-4 to TRBJ2-1; the match to TRBD1 covers 9 bases. The CDR3 length is 16 residues. Trimming removed 0 bases from V and 8 bases from J; junction bases left unmatched: 8. CDR3 DNA sequence: TGTGCCAGCAGTTTAGCGCTTGGACAGGGGAGGGATGAGCAGTTCTTC. This encodes CASSLALGQGRDEQFF.

This clonotype occurred many times. The chain couples TRBV11-1 to TRBJ2-5; TRBD1 matches at 8 bases. J gave up 4 bases and V 4 bases, and 5 bases lay outside the gene matches. The CDR3 loop spans 14 amino acids. Germline V gene sequence: CDR1 SGHAT, CDR2 FQDESV (reference sequence). The CDR3, as DNA: TGTGCCAGCAGCTACGACAGGGGAAGAGAGACCCAGTACTTC. This gives the protein CASSYDRGRETQYF.

A few counts support this clonotype. The CDR3, as DNA: TGTGCCAGCAGTTCCCGGACAGGCGTTCCAGACGAGCAGTACTTC. Translating it yields CASSSRTGVPDEQYF. This chain joins TRBV12-3 or TRBV12-4 and TRBJ2-7, with 7 bases aligning to TRBD1. The CDR3 extends over 15 amino acids. V was clipped by 4 bases and J by 5 bases; unmatched bases: 11.

This sequence joins TRBV12-3 or TRBV12-4 and TRBJ2-3; unclear D gene. The CDR3 totals 15 residues. V was shortened by 6 bases and J by 3 bases, with 16 bases between the two germline ends. The CDR3 region has the DNA TGTGCCAGCAGCACTCTCACCCCCCTAACAGATACGCAGTATTTT. Residues: CASSTLTPLTDTQYF.

The chain has TRBV5-1 and TRBJ2-1, with 8 bases lining up with TRBD2. The V gene end was trimmed by 6 bases and the J gene end by 13 bases; junction bases not matched to a gene: 27. This CDR3 comprises 18 residues. Germline V gives CDR1 SGHRS, CDR2 YFSETQ. The CDR3 DNA follows: TGCGCCAGCATGAGAGGACTAGCACATCCCAGGGCAGGAGGGATACAGTTCTTC. This codes for CASMRGLAHPRAGGIQFF.

V gene TRBV7-2 combines with J gene TRBJ2-5; no reliable D call. V lost 0 bases and J lost 4, with 6 bases in between. Germline CDR1 and CDR2: SGHTA and FQGNSA. CDR3 length: 13 amino acids. As DNA, the CDR3 is TGTGCCAGCAGCTTAGCGTCTGGAGAGACCCAGTACTTC. This codes for CASSLASGETQYF.

V and J are TRBV7-9 and TRBJ2-5; D possibly matches TRBD1 or TRBD2 (5 bases each). Looked up from germline, CDR1 is SEHNR and CDR2 is FQNEAQ (reference sequence). Trimming took off 5 bases at V and 8 bases at J, with 12 bases between the two ends. CDR3 length equals 12 residues. For the CDR3, the DNA is TGTGCCAGCAGCCTCGGGACGGCAACCCAGTACTTC. The encoded protein is CASSLGTATQYF.

The genes are TRBV12-3 or TRBV12-4 and TRBJ2-2; TRBD1 agrees at 8 bases. The CDR3 extends over 16 amino acids. V lost 5 bases, J lost 1 base, and 6 bases stayed unmatched. In DNA, the CDR3 is TGTGCCAGCAGTAAAACCGGGACAGGGAACACCGGGGAGCTGTTTTTT. Translating it yields CASSKTGTGNTGELFF.

This clonotype was observed a few times. CDR3 residues: CASSLRGGTPNEQFF. The CDR3 DNA reads TGCGCCAGCAGCTTACGGGGGGGGACCCCAAATGAGCAGTTCTTC. This rearrangement joins TRBV5-1 to TRBJ2-1, with 8 bases aligning to TRBD2. V lost 2 bases, J lost 7 bases, and 8 bases stayed unmatched. Germline CDR1 is SGHRS and CDR2 is YFSETQ. The CDR3 extends over 15 amino acids. Full variable domain (remainder filled in from reference TRBV5-1 and TRBJ2-1): KAGVTQTPRYLIKTRGQQVTLSCSPISGHRSVSWYQQTPGQGLQFLFEYFSETQRNKGNFPGRFSGRQFSNSRSEMNVSTLELGDSALYLCASSLRGGTPNEQFFGPGTRLTVL.

Ten or more counts support this clonotype. The chain joins TRBV29-1 to TRBJ2-1, with D possibly matching TRBD2 (5 bases). CDR1 is SQVTM, CDR2 ANQGSEA, per germline. V dropped 6 bases and J dropped 7 bases, with 22 bases sitting between them. The CDR3 extends over 15 amino acids. The CDR3 loop reads CSVVRLAGEGNEQFF. The CDR3 DNA reads TGCAGCGTGGTGCGGCTAGCCGGAGAGGGTAATGAGCAGTTCTTC.

The rearrangement joins TRBV7-2 to TRBJ2-1, with D unresolved. Germline CDR1 is SGHTA and CDR2 is FQGNSA. V shed 2 bases and J shed 5 bases, with 7 bases lying between them. The CDR3 has 13 residues. The CDR3 DNA sequence: TGTGCCAGCAGCTTAAGACTGGACAATGAGCAGTTCTTC. It is translated as CASSLRLDNEQFF.

The gene calls are TRBV7-2 and TRBJ1-4; D gene ambiguous. V lost 1 base to trimming and J lost 10 bases, with 7 bases between them. This CDR3 is built from 12 residues. CDR1 and CDR2 from the germline V gene are SGHTA and FQGNSA. CDR3: CASSLGGGKLFF. CDR3 DNA: TGTGCCAGCAGCTTAGGCGGTGGAAAACTGTTTTTT.

This clonotype was detected many times. The chain joins TRBV15 to TRBJ2-1; D call uncertain. V gave up 1 base and J gave up 4 bases, with 11 bases separating them. This CDR3 comprises 15 residues. Looked up from germline, CDR1 is LNHNV and CDR2 is YYDKDF (reference sequence). This chain's CDR3 is CATSRGTLQYNEQFF. As DNA, the CDR3 is TGTGCCACCAGCAGAGGGACGCTTCAGTACAATGAGCAGTTCTTC. Full variable domain (remainder filled in from reference TRBV15 and TRBJ2-1): DAMVIQNPRYQVTQFGKPVTLSCSQTLNHNVMYWYQQKSSQAPKLLFHYYDKDFNNEADTPDNFQSRRPNTSFCFLDIRSPGLGDTAMYLCATSRGTLQYNEQFFGPGTRLTVL.

The CDR3, as DNA: TGTGCCAGCAGTTTTTCGTGGACAGTTGAAGCTTTCTTT. Its translation: CASSFSWTVEAFF. J is TRBJ1-1 and V is TRBV12-3 or TRBV12-4; possible D gene TRBD1, 6 bases. Trimming removed 3 bases at V and 7 bases at J, with 12 bases between. The CDR3 sequence is 13 residues long.

This clonotype was counted many times. For the CDR3, the DNA is TGTGCCAGCAGCGTCCGGGGTGGAAACACCATATATTTT. As protein: CASSVRGGNTIYF. The gene calls are TRBV9 and TRBJ1-3; D uncertain. From germline, CDR1 is SGDLS and CDR2 YYNGEE. The CDR3 runs to 13 residues. V lost 2 bases to trimming and J lost 3 bases, with 6 bases between them.

This clonotype has ten or more counts. The chain links TRBV29-1 to TRBJ2-3, with 11 bases fitting TRBD2. CDR3 size: 17 residues. Trimming removed 5 bases from V and 2 bases from J; junction bases left unmatched: 12. Germline V gene lookup returns CDR1 SQVTM and CDR2 ANQGSEA. CDR3 DNA: TGCAGCGTTACCGTCCCCGGGACTAGCGGATACACAGATACGCAGTATTTT. It codes for CSVTVPGTSGYTDTQYF.

A word on this clonotype: This may arise from a read error, as a much more abundant clone is one base away. The V and J genes are TRBV20-1 and TRBJ2-1; weak D call: TRBD1 (6 bases). The CDR3 spans 13 residues. V was shortened by 8 bases and J by 6 bases, with 17 bases between the two germline ends. The germline CDR1 and CDR2 sequences are DFQATT and SNEGSKA (reference sequence). The CDR3 nucleotides are TGCAGTACTATTCAGACAGGAGTCAATGAGCAGTTCTTC. As protein: CSTIQTGVNEQFF.

This clonotype has just a few counts. The chain has TRBV20-1 and TRBJ2-4; 10 positions agree with TRBD1. The germline CDR1 and CDR2 sequences are DFQATT and SNEGSKA (reference sequence). The J segment lost 0 bases and the V segment lost 0 bases, leaving 2 bases of the junction unmatched. The CDR3 runs to 16 residues. The CDR3, as DNA: TGCAGTGCTAGAGACCGGGACAGGGGAGCCAAAAACATTCAGTACTTC. Its translation is CSARDRDRGAKNIQYF.

The sample holds many counts of this clonotype. V gene TRBV12-3 or TRBV12-4 combines with J gene TRBJ2-1; 11 bases match TRBD2. The ends lost 5 bases at V and 7 bases at J; junction bases unmatched: 10. The CDR3 runs 16 residues. The CDR3 spells CASSRRTSGGGNEQFF. The CDR3 DNA is TGTGCCAGCAGTCGCCGAACTAGCGGGGGCGGGAATGAGCAGTTCTTC.

V gene TRBV7-9 combines with J gene TRBJ2-1; 11 bases line up with TRBD2. Trimming removed 1 base from V and 5 bases from J; junction bases left unmatched: 7. The CDR3 is 17 residues long. CDR1 is SEHNR and CDR2 is FQNEAQ in the germline V gene (reference sequence). The CDR3 protein is CASSLGIAGGPNNEQFF. In DNA, the CDR3 is TGTGCCAGCAGCTTAGGTATAGCGGGGGGGCCGAACAATGAGCAGTTCTTC.

This clonotype was observed at least ten times. The chain uses TRBV5-1 and TRBJ2-1; 12 bases agree with TRBD2. The CDR3 runs 16 residues. Per the germline V gene, CDR1 is SGHRS and CDR2 is YFSETQ. Trimming at V came to 4 bases and at J to 9 bases, leaving 11 bases not matched to a gene. CDR3: CASSKYLAGGPTEQFF. The CDR3 DNA reads TGCGCCAGCAGCAAGTACCTAGCGGGAGGGCCTACTGAGCAGTTCTTC.